Listed here is a single TCR beta chain. Its antigen remains unidentified. By quantitative 5'-RACE with molecular barcodes, the TCR beta libraries were made. TCRdb redid the calling of the 5' RACE reads with MiXCR, one entry per CDR3 protein. Altogether fewer than 550,000 distinct CDR3 sequences are present, roughly 5% being singletons, with the ten largest covering roughly 3.5%. These data come from a study of CD8 T cells in ankylosing spondylitis. The CDR3 is 14 residues long. Trimming left V 6 bases short and J 2 bases short, with 11 bases between. Looked up from germline, CDR1 is SNHLY and CDR2 is FYNNEI. Points from the study as a whole: Relatively scarce in peripheral blood, disease-linked clones were CD8+. Significant enrichment of disease-linked clones was reportedly seen in matched ankylosing spondylitis synovial fluid. In ankylosing spondylitis blood, a motif of eight highly homologous TCR beta variants appeared characteristic. Prior literature has documented some motif variants in synovial fluid and blood from reactive arthritis.

The specimen sequenced was blood, either unsorted or a sorted T cell fraction (not recorded which). The TCR was taken from a male donor with ankylosing spondylitis. The chain carries TRBV2 and TRBJ2-1; D gene unclear. In DNA form, the CDR3 reads TGTGCCAGCAGCGCGGAACTTCCCTACAATGAGCAGTTCTTC. Translation: CASSAELPYNEQFF. Full variable domain (remainder filled in from reference TRBV2 and TRBJ2-1): EPEVTQTPSHQVTQMGQEVILRCVPISNHLYFYWYRQILGQKVEFLVSFYNNEISEKSEIFDDQFSVERPDGSNFTLKIRSTKLEDSAMYFCASSAELPYNEQFFGPGTRLTVL.